This T cell receptor beta chain was captured in a study of T cell changes during pregnancy in multiple sclerosis. The CDR3 spans 16 residues. Method: immunoSEQ multiplex PCR; TCRdb's copy keeps in-frame clones and lacks some. In the table there are roughly 84,000 clones, just under 95% of which are singletons. The sequence was obtained from a female donor in good health, enrolled as a control in a pregnancy study. The V gene is TRBV21-1, the J gene TRBJ1-4. TRBV21-1 is reported as a pseudogene. Sequencing used peripheral blood, obtained in the third trimester of pregnancy. The CDR3 DNA reads TGTGCCAGCAGCAAAGCGATCGGGGGGACTAATGAAAAACTGTTTTTT. Translated, it gives CASSKAIGGTNEKLFF.